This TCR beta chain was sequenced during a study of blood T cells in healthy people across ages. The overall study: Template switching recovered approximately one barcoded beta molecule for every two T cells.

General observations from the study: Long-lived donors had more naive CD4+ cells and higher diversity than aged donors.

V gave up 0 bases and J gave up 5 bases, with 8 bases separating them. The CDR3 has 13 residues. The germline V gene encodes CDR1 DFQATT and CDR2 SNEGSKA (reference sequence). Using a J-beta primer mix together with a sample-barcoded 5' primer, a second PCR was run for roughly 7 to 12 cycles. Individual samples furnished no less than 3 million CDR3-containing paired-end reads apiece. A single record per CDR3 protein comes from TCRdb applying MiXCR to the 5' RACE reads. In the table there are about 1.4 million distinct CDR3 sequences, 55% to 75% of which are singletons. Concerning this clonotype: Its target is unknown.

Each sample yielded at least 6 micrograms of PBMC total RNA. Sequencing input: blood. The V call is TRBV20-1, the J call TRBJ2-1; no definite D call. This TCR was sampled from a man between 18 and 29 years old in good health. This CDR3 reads CSARDLSNNEQFF. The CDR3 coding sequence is TGCAGTGCTAGAGATCTCAGTAACAATGAGCAGTTCTTC.